This TCR beta chain was recorded in a study of CDR3 diversity in severe acne. This CDR3 has 12 amino acids. Trimming cost V 6 bases and J 2 bases; bases outside gene matches: 4. The V gene's germline CDR1 is DFQATT and CDR2 SNEGSKA (reference sequence). TCRdb independently ran MiXCR on the PCR reads; one entry per CDR3 protein. The table shows 89,000 or so distinct CDR3 sequences, with about half occurring only once. Sequenced input: blood. The chain joins TRBV20-1 to TRBJ2-7; TRBD1 matches at 7 bases. The receptor comes from a male donor in good health, serving as a control. Here the CDR3 reads CSAWTGAYEQYF. As DNA, the CDR3 is TGCAGTGCGTGGACAGGAGCCTACGAGCAGTACTTC.